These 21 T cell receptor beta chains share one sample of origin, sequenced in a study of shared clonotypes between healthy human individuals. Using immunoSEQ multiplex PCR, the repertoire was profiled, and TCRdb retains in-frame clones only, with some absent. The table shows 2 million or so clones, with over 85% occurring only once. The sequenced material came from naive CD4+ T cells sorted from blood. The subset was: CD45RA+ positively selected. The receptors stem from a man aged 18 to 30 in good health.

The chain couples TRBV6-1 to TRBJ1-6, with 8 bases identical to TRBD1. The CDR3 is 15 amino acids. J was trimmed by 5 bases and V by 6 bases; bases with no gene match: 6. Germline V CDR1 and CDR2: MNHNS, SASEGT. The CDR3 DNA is TGTGCCAGCAGGCGACAGGGGTTTGATAATTCACCCCTCCACTTT. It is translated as CASRRQGFDNSPLHF.

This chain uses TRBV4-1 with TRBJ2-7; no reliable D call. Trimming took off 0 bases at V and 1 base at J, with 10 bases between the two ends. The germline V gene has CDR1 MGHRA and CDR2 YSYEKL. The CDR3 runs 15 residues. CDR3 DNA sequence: TGCGCCAGCAGCCAAGAAACAGTTAAGTCCTACGAGCAGTACTTC. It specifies CASSQETVKSYEQYF.

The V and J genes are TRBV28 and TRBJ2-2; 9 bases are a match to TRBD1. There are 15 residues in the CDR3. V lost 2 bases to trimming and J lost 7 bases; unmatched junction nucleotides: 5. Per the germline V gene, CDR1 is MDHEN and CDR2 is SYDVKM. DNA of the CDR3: TGTGCCAGCAGTTTACGGGACAGGGATGACGGGGAGCTGTTTTTT. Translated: CASSLRDRDDGELFF. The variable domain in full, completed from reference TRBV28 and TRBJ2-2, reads DVKVTQSSRYLVKRTGEKVFLECVQDMDHENMFWYRQDPGLGLRLIYFSYDVKMKEKGDIPEGYSVSREKKERFSLILESASTNQTSMYLCASSLRDRDDGELFFGEGSRLTVL.

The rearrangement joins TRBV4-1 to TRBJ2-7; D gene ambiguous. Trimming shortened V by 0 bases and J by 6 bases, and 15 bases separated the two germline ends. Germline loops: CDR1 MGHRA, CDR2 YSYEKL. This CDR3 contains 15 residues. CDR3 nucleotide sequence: TGCGCCAGCAGCCAAGATCAAGACTTCCCGGGCGAGCAGTACTTC. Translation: CASSQDQDFPGEQYF.

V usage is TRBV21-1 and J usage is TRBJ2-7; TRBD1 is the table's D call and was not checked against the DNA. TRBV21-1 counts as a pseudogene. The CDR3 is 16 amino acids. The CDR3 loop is CASSNPGQVIPYEQYF. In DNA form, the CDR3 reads TGTGCCAGCAGCAACCCGGGACAGGTAATACCCTACGAGCAGTACTTC.

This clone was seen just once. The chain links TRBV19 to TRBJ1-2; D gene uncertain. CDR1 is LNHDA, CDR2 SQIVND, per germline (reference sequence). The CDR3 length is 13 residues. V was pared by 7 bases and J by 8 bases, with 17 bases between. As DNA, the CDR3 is TGTGCCAGTACCAGACCCAACACGGGAGGCTACACCTTC. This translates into CASTRPNTGGYTF.

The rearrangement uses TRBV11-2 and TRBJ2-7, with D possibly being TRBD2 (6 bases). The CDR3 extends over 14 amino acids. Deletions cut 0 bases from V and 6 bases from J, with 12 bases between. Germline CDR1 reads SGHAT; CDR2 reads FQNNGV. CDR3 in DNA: TGTGCCAGCAGCTTAGATTGGGGGGTCGGCGAGCAGTACTTC. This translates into CASSLDWGVGEQYF. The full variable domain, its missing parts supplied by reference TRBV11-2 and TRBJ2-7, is EAGVAQSPRYKIIEKRQSVAFWCNPISGHATLYWYQQILGQGPKLLIQFQNNGVVDDSQLPKDRFSAERLKGVDSTLKIQPAKLEDSAVYLCASSLDWGVGEQYFGPGTRLTVT.

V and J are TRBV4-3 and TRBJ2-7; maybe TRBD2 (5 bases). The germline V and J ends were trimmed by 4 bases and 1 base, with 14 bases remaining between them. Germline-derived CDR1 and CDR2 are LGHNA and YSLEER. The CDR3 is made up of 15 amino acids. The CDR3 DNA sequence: TGCGCCAGCAGCCGGGAGAGTTATTCGTCCTACGAGCAGTACTTC. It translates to CASSRESYSSYEQYF.

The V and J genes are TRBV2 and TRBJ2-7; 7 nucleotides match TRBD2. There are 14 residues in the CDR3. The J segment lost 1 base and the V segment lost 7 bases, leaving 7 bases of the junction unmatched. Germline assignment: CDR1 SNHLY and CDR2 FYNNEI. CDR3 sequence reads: CASTGGVASYEQYF. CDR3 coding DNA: TGTGCCAGCACGGGGGGTGTTGCATCCTACGAGCAGTACTTC. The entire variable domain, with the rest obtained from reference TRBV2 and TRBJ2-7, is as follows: EPEVTQTPSHQVTQMGQEVILRCVPISNHLYFYWYRQILGQKVEFLVSFYNNEISEKSEIFDDQFSVERPDGSNFTLKIRSTKLEDSAMYFCASTGGVASYEQYFGPGTRLTVT.

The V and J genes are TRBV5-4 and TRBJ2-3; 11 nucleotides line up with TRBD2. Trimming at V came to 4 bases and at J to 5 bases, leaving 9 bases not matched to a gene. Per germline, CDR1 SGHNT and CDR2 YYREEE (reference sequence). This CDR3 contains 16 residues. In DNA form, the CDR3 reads TGTGCCAGCAGCGGAGCGGGGACTAGCGGTATAGATACGCAGTATTTT. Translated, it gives CASSGAGTSGIDTQYF.

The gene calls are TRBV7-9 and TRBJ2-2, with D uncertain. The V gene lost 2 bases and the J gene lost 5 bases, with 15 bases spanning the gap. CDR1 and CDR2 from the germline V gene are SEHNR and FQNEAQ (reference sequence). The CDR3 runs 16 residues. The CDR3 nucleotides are TGTGCCAGCAGCTTATTGTGGCCGAGTACAACCGGGGAGCTGTTTTTT. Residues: CASSLLWPSTTGELFF.

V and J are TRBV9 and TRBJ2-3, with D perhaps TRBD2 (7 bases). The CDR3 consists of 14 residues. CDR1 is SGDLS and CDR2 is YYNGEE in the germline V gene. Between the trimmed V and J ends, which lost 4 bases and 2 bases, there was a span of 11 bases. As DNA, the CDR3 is TGTGCCAGCAGCTTCGGGGGGCCCACAGATACGCAGTATTTT. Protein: CASSFGGPTDTQYF.

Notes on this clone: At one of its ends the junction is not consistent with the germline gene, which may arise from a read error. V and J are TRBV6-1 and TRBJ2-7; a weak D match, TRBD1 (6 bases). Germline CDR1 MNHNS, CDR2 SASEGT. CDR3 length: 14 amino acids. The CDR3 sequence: CASSSSSTGGSQRF. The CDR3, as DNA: TGTGCCAGCAGCTCCTCCTCGACAGGCGGTTCCCAGCGCTTC.

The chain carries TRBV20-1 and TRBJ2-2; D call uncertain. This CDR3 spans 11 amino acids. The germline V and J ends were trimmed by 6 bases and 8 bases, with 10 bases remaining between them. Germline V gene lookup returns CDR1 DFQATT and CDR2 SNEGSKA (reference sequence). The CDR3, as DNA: TGCAGTGCCCAGAGAGGAGGGGAGCTGTTTTTT. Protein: CSAQRGGELFF.

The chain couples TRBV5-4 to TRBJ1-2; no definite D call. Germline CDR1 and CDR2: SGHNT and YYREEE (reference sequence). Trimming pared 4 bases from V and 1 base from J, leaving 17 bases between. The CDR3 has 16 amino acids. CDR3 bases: TGTGCCAGCAGCCCCGATACGGGCCCCTTTAACTATGGCTACACCTTC. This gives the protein CASSPDTGPFNYGYTF.

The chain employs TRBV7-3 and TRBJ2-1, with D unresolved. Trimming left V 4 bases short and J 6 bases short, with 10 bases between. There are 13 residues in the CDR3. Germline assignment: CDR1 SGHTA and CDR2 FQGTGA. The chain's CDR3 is CASSSSSGNEQFF. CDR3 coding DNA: TGTGCCAGCAGCTCGTCTTCAGGCAATGAGCAGTTCTTC.

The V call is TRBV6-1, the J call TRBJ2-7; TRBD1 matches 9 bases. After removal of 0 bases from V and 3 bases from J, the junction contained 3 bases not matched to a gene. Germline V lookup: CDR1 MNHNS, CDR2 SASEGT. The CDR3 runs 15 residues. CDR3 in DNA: TGTGCCAGCAGTGAAGCCCCGGGACAGGGCTACGAGCAGTACTTC. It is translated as CASSEAPGQGYEQYF.

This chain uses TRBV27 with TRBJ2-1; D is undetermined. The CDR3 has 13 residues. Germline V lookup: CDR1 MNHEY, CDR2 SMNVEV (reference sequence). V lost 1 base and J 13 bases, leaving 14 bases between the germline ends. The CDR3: CASSLFGAKGQFF. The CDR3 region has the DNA TGTGCCAGCAGTTTATTCGGAGCCAAGGGTCAGTTCTTC.

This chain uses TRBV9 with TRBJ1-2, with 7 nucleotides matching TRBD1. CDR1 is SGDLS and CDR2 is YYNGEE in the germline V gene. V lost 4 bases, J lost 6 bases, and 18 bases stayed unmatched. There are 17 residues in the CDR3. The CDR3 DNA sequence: TGTGCCAGCAGCCCTTCCAGCGGAGGAGGGGGCAGGGATGGCTACACCTTC. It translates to CASSPSSGGGGRDGYTF.

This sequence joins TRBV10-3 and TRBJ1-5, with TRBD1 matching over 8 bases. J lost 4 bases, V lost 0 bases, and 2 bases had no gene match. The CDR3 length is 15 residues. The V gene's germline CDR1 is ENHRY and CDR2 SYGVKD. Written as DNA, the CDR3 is TGTGCCATCAGTGAGTCGGGACAGGAGAATCAGCCCCAGCATTTT. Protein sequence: CAISESGQENQPQHF.

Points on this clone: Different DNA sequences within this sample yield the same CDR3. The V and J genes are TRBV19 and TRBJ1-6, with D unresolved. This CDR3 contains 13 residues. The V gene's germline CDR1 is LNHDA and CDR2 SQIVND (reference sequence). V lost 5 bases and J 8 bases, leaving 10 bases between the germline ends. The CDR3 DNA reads TGTGCCAGTAGTTCCTCCATGGATTCACCCCTCCACTTT. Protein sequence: CASSSSMDSPLHF.